The clone carrying this TCR beta chain was recorded a few times. A library of TCRbeta sequences, prepared with unique molecular identifiers, was generated. TCRdb fed the PCR reads into MiXCR, producing one record per CDR3 protein. The repertoire holds about 360,000 distinct CDR3 sequences, with approximately 12% as singletons. These data are taken from a study of T-cell reconstitution after alpha-beta-depleted transplantation in children. The CDR3 has 13 residues. V was cut by 3 bases and J by 4 bases, with 8 bases left in between. Sample: PBMCs, taken from the stem cell graft. This clonotype was sampled from a human donor who donated a stem cell graft to a child with Fanconi anemia. The chain employs TRBV12-3 or TRBV12-4 and TRBJ2-3, with D hard to call. CDR3 residues: CASSFSGPDTQYF. The CDR3 coding sequence is TGTGCCAGCAGTTTTTCTGGGCCAGATACGCAGTATTTT.